This record covers a single T cell receptor (beta chain). The antigen remains unidentified. As to time point: blood 2 weeks post-SBRT. The treatment here: 15 Gy SBRT to primary tumor, nephrectomy 4 weeks later. The data were obtained in a study of radiation and T cells in renal cell carcinoma. Study context: Nephrectomy followed 15 Gy stereotactic body radiation by 4 weeks.

Measured with immunoSEQ multiplex PCR; TCRdb has only the in-frame clones, and not every one. The table lists tens of thousands of clones, about 86% of them singletons. The CDR3 extends over 13 amino acids. V was pared by 3 bases and J by 4 bases, with 1 base of the junction left unmatched. Germline CDR1 and CDR2: SGHTA and FQGNSA. Study-wide results and caveats: Top tumor clonotypes rose in blood 2 weeks post-radiation, then contracted.

The source material was blood, sampled from a patient whose treatment included radiotherapy and nephrectomy. This sequence joins TRBV7-2 and TRBJ1-2; 8 positions match TRBD1. The receptor comes from a woman in her 50s with renal cell carcinoma. CDR3 nucleotide sequence: TGTGCCAGCAGCTTCACAGGGGGCTATGGCTACACCTTC. It translates to CASSFTGGYGYTF.